Sequencing of this T cell receptor beta chain was carried out in a study of graft-versus-host responses after intestinal transplantation (dated by TCRdb to 2020 to 2023). For the wider study: Recipients received multivisceral, liver-intestinal, or isolated intestinal transplants. All recipients received anti-thymocyte globulin induction followed by maintenance tacrolimus and steroids for around 3 years. After intestinal transplantation, graft-versus-host and host-versus-graft alloreactive T cell clones in the graft, circulation and bone marrow were tracked using bulk TCR-beta CDR3 sequencing. To identify alloreactive clones, pre-transplant mixed lymphocyte reaction products were sequenced and then compared with unstimulated pre-transplant donor and recipient T cells. The cohort enrolled about two dozen intestinal transplant recipients, one of whom was a retransplant, and a few patients without pretransplant specimens were excluded. Donor T cell macrochimerism was defined as a peak of at least 4% donor T cells among recipient peripheral blood mononuclear cells. Samples from a few later patients were sequenced in-house on an Illumina MiSeq with MiXCR processing rather than by the commercial service. The full study reports these points: In patients with donor T cell macrochimerism, the allografts had high GvH to HvG T cell clonal ratios. Early after transplant, peak levels of circulating GvH clones were associated with declines in HvG clones. GvH clones were detected in recipient bone marrow, and some appeared earlier in ileal mucosa or blood, consistent with an intestinal mucosal origin. Conclusions were limited by the relatively low number and heterogeneity of intestinal transplant patients.

Library construction relied on the immunoSEQ multiplex PCR assay. For most patients, genomic DNA was isolated with the Qiagen DNeasy Blood and Tissue Kit and sent frozen to Adaptive Biotechnologies for TCR sequencing. Adaptive Biotechnologies carried out high-throughput TCR-beta CDR3 sequencing of genomic DNA for most patients. The authors processed their data as follows. TCR sequencing data for some 17 patients were retrieved from Adaptive's ImmunoSEQ software; a few other patients were processed with MiXCR and VDJtools. To correct CD4 versus CD8 sorting errors, any sequence found in both subsets at a frequency ratio below 5:1 was removed. Because the origin of CDR3 nucleotide sequences shared between donor and recipient could not be assigned, those sequences were removed. At least 2-fold expansion over unstimulated cells and a minimum CFSE-low frequency of 0.002% (template counts) or 0.001% (read counts) were required for clones to be classified as alloreactive. Clones detected in sequenced pre-transplant spleen, lymph node, or MLR CFSE-low populations of the donor or recipient were defined as mappable. The cumulative frequency of alloreactive clones was calculated as a percentage of all sequences, weighted by copy number. TCRdb mirrors the immuneACCESS table, restricted to in-frame sequences. Some clones are absent from its copies; in checked studies, under half trace to an unresolved V gene, and the reason for the others is unknown. V and J calls and clone size follow that table, whereas D and trimming were derived from the DNA. For this sample there are around 100,000 clones; roughly 93% appear just once. The ten largest clones take up roughly 1.2% of the sample.

In light of the paper, this sample's time point label describes: cells obtained before transplantation from donor or recipient. CD3+CD4+ and CD3+CD8+ populations were FACS-sorted from unstimulated pre-transplant donor and recipient cells taken from spleen or lymph nodes. This clone was recorded only once. This receptor's antigen is unknown. Per-nucleotide qualities are absent, and no much larger clonotype sits a single base away. The material was unstimulated CD8+ T cells sorted from spleen or lymph node cells, obtained before transplant. This TCR was sampled from a human donor who was the organ donor for an intestinal transplant.

The DNA sequence follows: TGCAGCGCCGGCGGACCCTACGAGCAGTACTTC. Its protein product is CSAGGPYEQYF. Recombination joined TRBV29-1 with TRBJ2-7; a confident D gene designation cannot be given. From the cysteine up to the phenylalanine, the CDR3 has a length of 11 residues. Only CDR3 DNA remains: 33 bases, in frame from the first base. Reading the germline V gene gives CDR1 SQVTM and CDR2 ANQGSEA. V loses 7 bases of germline sequence and J loses 2 bases, and the interval between the two ends is 9 bases.